The TCR beta chain under discussion was sequenced for a study of blood T cell repertoires in COVID-19. Study-wide background: COVID-19 samples collected from the United States, Italy and Spain covered acute and convalescent phases.

Data came from immunoSEQ multiplex PCR; TCRdb stores just in-frame clones and leaves some out. The profile covers 250,000 to 350,000 clones, with approximately 86% appearing a single time and about 2.2% taken by the ten largest. Sequenced sample: peripheral blood. This clonotype was sampled from a woman in her 30s who had recovered from COVID-19.

The DNA for the CDR3 is TGTGCCATCGACAGGGTGGATACGCAGTATTTT. This translates into CAIDRVDTQYF. The rearrangement uses TRBV30 and TRBJ2-3, with TRBD1 identical over 7 bases. The junction had 5 bases not matched to a gene; V was cut back by 8 bases and J by 6 bases. The CDR3 is made up of 11 amino acids. Germline lookup yields CDR1 GTSNPN and CDR2 SVGIG (reference sequence).